This T cell receptor beta chain is from a study of blood T cell repertoires in COVID-19. Study summary: There were acute and convalescent COVID-19 samples, and they came from the United States, Italy and Spain. In each case, the material was cDNA or gDNA derived from T cells, B-cell-depleted T cells, or PBMCs.

In the original workflow: Reference gene primer amplification gave estimated nucleated cell counts. Only in-frame clones appear in the TCRdb table, and some are missing; sequencing was by immunoSEQ multiplex PCR. V and J calls and clone size are those listed in that table; D and trimming were worked out from the DNA. The sample yields around 250,000 clones, roughly 82% seen once. The CDR3 is made up of 18 amino acids. Trimming at V came to 5 bases and at J to 0 bases, leaving 11 bases not matched to a gene. Germline values: CDR1 SGHDT, CDR2 YYEEEE. The rearrangement joins TRBV5-6 to TRBJ1-6; 7 bases agree with TRBD1. The sample taken for sequencing was peripheral blood. The TCR comes from a man older than 75 with acute or convalescent COVID-19. CDR3 bases: TGTGCCAGCAGATCCCCAGGACAGGAAAGCTCCTATAATTCACCCCTCCACTTT. Translation: CASRSPGQESSYNSPLHF.